The 12 T cell receptor beta chains listed next were all sequenced from one sample in a study of cytomegalovirus exposure and HLA in healthy donors. Both 60 Vbeta primers and 13 Jbeta primers went into the PCR. Sequencing was performed with immunoSEQ multiplex PCR; in TCRdb, only in-frame clones are kept and a portion is missing. The sample records some 120,000 clones, roughly 78% being singletons. Sample: PBMCs. The receptors were gathered from a middle-aged woman in good health and CMV-seronegative.

The chain couples TRBV27 to TRBJ2-2; 10 bases line up with TRBD1. Germline V gene sequence: CDR1 MNHEY, CDR2 SMNVEV (reference sequence). With 1 base clipped from V and 0 bases from J, the junction kept 5 bases outside the gene matches. The CDR3 has 18 residues. CDR3 loop: CASSLLPGQGSNTGELFF. CDR3 nucleotide sequence: TGTGCCAGCAGTTTATTACCGGGACAGGGGTCGAACACCGGGGAGCTGTTTTTT.

The J gene is TRBJ2-7, the V gene TRBV10-3; D remains unclear. Germline CDR1 ENHRY, CDR2 SYGVKD. This CDR3 has 12 residues. V dropped 6 bases and J dropped 3 bases, with 9 bases sitting between them. In DNA, the CDR3 is TGTGCCATCAGCGCGACTGGCTACGAGCAGTACTTC. Amino acids: CAISATGYEQYF.

This rearrangement joins TRBV5-5 to TRBJ2-5; 7 bases are a match to TRBD1. Germline V gene data show CDR1 as SGHKS and CDR2 as YYEKEE (reference sequence). V lost 4 bases and J lost 2; bases outside the gene matches: 2. The CDR3 consists of 13 residues. The CDR3 coding sequence is TGTGCCAGCAGCCCCAGGGGGCAAGAGACCCAGTACTTC. Residues: CASSPRGQETQYF.

The chain links TRBV5-1 to TRBJ1-2; D is uncertain. CDR1 and CDR2 (germline): SGHRS, YFSETQ. V was trimmed by 5 bases and J by 2 bases, leaving 10 bases between them. The CDR3 loop spans 13 amino acids. The CDR3: CASSSGANYGYTF. In DNA form, the CDR3 reads TGCGCCAGCAGTTCCGGTGCCAACTATGGCTACACCTTC.

CDR3 in amino acids: CASSSRTSGRAADTQYF. CDR3 DNA sequence: TGTGCCAGCAGTTCCCGGACTAGCGGGAGGGCTGCAGATACGCAGTATTTT. The chain employs TRBV2 and TRBJ2-3, with TRBD2 matching 15 bases. Germline V gene lookup returns CDR1 SNHLY and CDR2 FYNNEI. V was pared by 5 bases and J by 4 bases, with 7 bases of the junction left unmatched. The CDR3 is 17 residues long.

The chain is built from TRBV7-6 and TRBJ1-4; D uncertain. Deletions cut 4 bases from V and 4 bases from J, with 19 bases between. The CDR3 is 17 amino acids. Germline-derived CDR1 and CDR2 are SGHVS and FNYEAQ. This chain's CDR3 is CASSSLESWADNEKLFF. As DNA, the CDR3 is TGTGCCAGCAGCTCCCTCGAGAGCTGGGCCGATAATGAAAAACTGTTTTTT.

The chain uses TRBV11-2 and TRBJ1-3; 8 nucleotides match TRBD1. Unmatched junction bases numbered 1, after V lost 2 bases and J lost 1 base. CDR3 length: 15 amino acids. Germline CDR1 and CDR2: SGHAT and FQNNGV. Written as DNA, the CDR3 is TGTGCCAGCAGCTTACAGGGGGCTTCTGGAAACACCATATATTTT. Protein sequence: CASSLQGASGNTIYF.

This chain joins TRBV5-1 and TRBJ2-5; 7 bases agree with TRBD1. Germline CDR1 reads SGHRS; CDR2 reads YFSETQ. The junction had 7 bases not matched to a gene; V was cut back by 3 bases and J by 5 bases. This CDR3 has 14 residues. This CDR3 is CASSSGQLGETQYF. In nucleotides, the CDR3 is TGCGCCAGCAGCTCGGGACAGCTTGGGGAGACCCAGTACTTC.

The chain joins TRBV9 to TRBJ2-4; TRBD2 might be the D (5 bases). The germline V gene has CDR1 SGDLS and CDR2 YYNGEE. V lost 0 bases to trimming and J lost 8 bases, with 15 bases between them. The CDR3 covers 15 residues. The CDR3 sequence is CASSVAGEPVDIQYF. DNA of the CDR3: TGTGCCAGCAGCGTAGCTGGGGAGCCGGTGGACATTCAGTACTTC.

V usage is TRBV19 and J usage is TRBJ1-1; maybe TRBD1 (6 bases). CDR3 length: 10 amino acids. Per the germline V gene, CDR1 is LNHDA and CDR2 is SQIVND (reference sequence). V dropped 9 bases and J dropped 6 bases, with 8 bases sitting between them. CDR3 amino acids: CASRGPEAFF. The CDR3 nucleotides read TGTGCCAGCAGGGGTCCTGAAGCTTTCTTT.

This sequence joins TRBV2 and TRBJ2-5, with 12 nucleotides matching TRBD1. With the DNA end fitting TRBJ2-7 better, the J assignment may be wrong. CDR1 SNHLY and CDR2 FYNNEI come from the germline V gene. This CDR3 has 14 amino acids. The CDR3 DNA is TGTGCCAGCAGTCGGGACAGGGGGCTGGACGAGCAGTACTTC. Translating gives CASSRDRGLDEQYF.

This clone was found a few times. The chain uses TRBV10-3 and TRBJ2-7, with D hard to call. This CDR3 has 15 residues. In germline, CDR1 is ENHRY, CDR2 SYGVKD. V dropped 3 bases and J dropped 0 bases, with 12 bases sitting between them. The CDR3 DNA sequence: TGTGCCATCAGTGACGGCCTAGTAAGCTCCTACGAGCAGTACTTC. It specifies CAISDGLVSSYEQYF.